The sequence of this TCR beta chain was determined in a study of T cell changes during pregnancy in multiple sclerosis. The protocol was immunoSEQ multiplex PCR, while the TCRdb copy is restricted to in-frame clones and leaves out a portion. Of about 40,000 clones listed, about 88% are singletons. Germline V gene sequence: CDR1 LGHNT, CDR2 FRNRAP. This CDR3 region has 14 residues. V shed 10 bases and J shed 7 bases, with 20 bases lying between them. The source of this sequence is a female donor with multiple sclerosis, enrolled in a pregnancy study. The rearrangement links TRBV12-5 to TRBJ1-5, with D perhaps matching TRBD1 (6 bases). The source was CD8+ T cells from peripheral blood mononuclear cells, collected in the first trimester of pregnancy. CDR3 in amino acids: CANWKEDRGQPQHF. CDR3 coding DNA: TGTGCTAACTGGAAGGAGGACAGAGGGCAGCCCCAGCATTTT.